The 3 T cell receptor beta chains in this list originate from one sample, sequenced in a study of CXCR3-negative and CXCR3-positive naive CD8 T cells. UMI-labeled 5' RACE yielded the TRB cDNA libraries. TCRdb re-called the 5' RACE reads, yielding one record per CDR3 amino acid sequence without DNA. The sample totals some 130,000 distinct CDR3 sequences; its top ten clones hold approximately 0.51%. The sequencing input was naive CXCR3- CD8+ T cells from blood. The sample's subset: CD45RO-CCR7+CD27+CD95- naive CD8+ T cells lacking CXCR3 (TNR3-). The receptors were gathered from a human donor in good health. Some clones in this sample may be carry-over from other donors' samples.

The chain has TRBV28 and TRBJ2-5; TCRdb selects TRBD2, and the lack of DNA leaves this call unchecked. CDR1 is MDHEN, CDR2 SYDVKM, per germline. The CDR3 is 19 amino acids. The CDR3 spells CASSLWGAGASGIQETQYF.

CDR3: CASRRGLAADYEQYF. The chain carries TRBV12-3 or TRBV12-4 and TRBJ2-7; as DNA is missing, the TRBD2 call by TCRdb cannot be tested. The CDR3 is 15 amino acids.

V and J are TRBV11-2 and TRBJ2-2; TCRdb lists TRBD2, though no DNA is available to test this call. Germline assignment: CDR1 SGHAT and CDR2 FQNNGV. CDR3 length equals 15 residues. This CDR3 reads CASSSERLNTGELFF.